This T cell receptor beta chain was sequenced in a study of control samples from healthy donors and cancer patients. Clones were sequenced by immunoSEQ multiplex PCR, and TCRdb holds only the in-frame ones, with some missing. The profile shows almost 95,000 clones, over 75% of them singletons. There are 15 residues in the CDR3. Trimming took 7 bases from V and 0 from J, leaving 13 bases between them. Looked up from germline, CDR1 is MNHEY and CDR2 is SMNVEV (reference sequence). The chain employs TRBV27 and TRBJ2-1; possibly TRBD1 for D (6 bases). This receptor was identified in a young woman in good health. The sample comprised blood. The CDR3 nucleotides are TGTGCCAGCACTCCCGGACAGAGCTCCTACAATGAGCAGTTCTTC. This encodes CASTPGQSSYNEQFF.